This is a list of T cell receptor beta chains from one sample in a study of blood T cell repertoires in COVID-19. The protocol was immunoSEQ multiplex PCR, while the TCRdb copy is restricted to in-frame clones and leaves out a portion. The data contain approximately 310,000 clones, 85% of them seen just once; the ten biggest clones take up 1.5% to 2%. Source material: PBMCs or T cells enriched from blood (not recorded which). The receptors were gathered from a woman aged 30 to 39 who had been exposed to COVID-19. Both conserved end residues are part of each CDR3. A D gene is named only where the DNA matches it firmly. Clone sizes are given selectively: once, few, many, or a class where the clone is expanded.

J	D	V	size	CDR3	DNA
TRBJ2-1	.	TRBV11-2	.	CASSLTSRVYNEQFF	TGTGCCAGCAGCTTAACTAGTCGGGTATACAATGAGCAGTTCTTC
TRBJ1-2	.	TRBV6-5	.	CASRRTANYGYTF	TGTGCCAGCAGGCGGACAGCTAACTATGGCTACACCTTC
TRBJ1-4	.	TRBV7-9	.	CASTSDRNEKLFF	TGTGCCAGCACCTCCGACAGGAATGAAAAACTGTTTTTT
TRBJ1-5	.	TRBV3-1/TRBV3-2	.	CASSQNLASNQPQHF	TGTGCCAGCAGCCAAAACTTAGCTAGCAATCAGCCCCAGCATTTT
TRBJ2-7	.	TRBV7-8	.	CASSLVAGRLHEQYF	TGTGCCAGCAGCTTAGTGGCAGGGCGCCTCCACGAGCAGTACTTC
TRBJ2-5	.	TRBV4-3	few	CASSQGSGLQETQYF	TGCGCCAGCAGCCAAGGGTCCGGGTTACAAGAGACCCAGTACTTC
TRBJ1-6	TRBD1	TRBV14	.	CASSPRQGRHNSPLHF	TGTGCCAGCAGCCCCAGACAGGGTCGGCATAATTCACCCCTCCACTTT
TRBJ2-5	TRBD2	TRBV6-1	once	CASSEEGGAETQYF	TGTGCCAGCAGTGAAGAGGGAGGGGCAGAGACCCAGTACTTC
TRBJ2-2	TRBD1	TRBV11-3	.	CASSARQGRRTGELFF	TGTGCCAGCAGCGCACGACAGGGAAGGCGGACCGGGGAGCTGTTTTTT
TRBJ2-7	TRBD2	TRBV9	.	CASSPGLAGNEQYF	TGTGCCAGCAGCCCGGGACTAGCGGGAAACGAGCAGTACTTC
TRBJ1-1	TRBD1	TRBV20-1	.	CSASAGTGDTEAFF	TGCAGTGCTAGTGCCGGGACAGGGGACACTGAAGCTTTCTTT
TRBJ2-1	.	TRBV27	.	CASSLMTGRTFF	TGTGCCAGCAGTCTAATGACAGGGAGGACGTTCTTC
TRBJ1-2	TRBD1	TRBV2	few	CASSEVVGGSIYGYTF	TGTGCCAGCAGTGAGGTAGTAGGGGGCAGCATCTATGGCTACACCTTC
TRBJ2-3	.	TRBV28	.	CASSSDWIKRFRTDTQYF	TGTGCCAGCAGTTCCGACTGGATCAAGAGATTCCGCACAGATACGCAGTATTTT
TRBJ2-7	.	TRBV3-1/TRBV3-2	.	CASSQKGLTLLEQYF	TGTGCCAGCAGCCAAAAGGGACTGACACTATTGGAGCAGTACTTC
TRBJ2-1	TRBD2	TRBV7-3	.	CASSLVAGEGSNEQFF	TGTGCCAGCAGCTTAGTCGCGGGAGAAGGTTCGAATGAGCAGTTCTTC